This T cell receptor beta chain was found in a study of T-cell memory formation after mild COVID-19. TCRdb independently ran MiXCR on the 5' RACE reads; one entry per CDR3 protein. The sample has about 470,000 distinct CDR3 sequences, around a quarter seen once. The CDR3 totals 14 residues. Germline lookup yields CDR1 MNHEY and CDR2 SVGEGT. Losses at the gene ends were 6 bases for V and 6 bases for J; bases not matched to a gene: 10. The gene calls are TRBV6-2 or TRBV6-3 and TRBJ1-1; the match to TRBD1 covers 7 bases. Sample: PBMCs or a T cell subset sorted from them (not recorded which). This sequence originates from an adult woman who had mild COVID-19 (a few samples of this study predate the infection). Cell type and time point are not known. CDR3 nucleotide sequence: TGTGCCAGCAGACCTCAGGGGGGCCTCGCTGAAGCTTTCTTT. It yields the protein CASRPQGGLAEAFF.